This is a list of T cell receptor beta chains from one sample in a study of T cells after yellow fever vaccination. MiXCR, applied by TCRdb to the 5' RACE reads, yields one record per CDR3 protein. There are approximately 550,000 distinct CDR3 sequences in the sample; roughly 21% occur only once, and about 13% lies in the top ten. Sequencing was performed on PBMCs, taken 15 days after the yellow fever booster vaccination. All receptors derive from a man aged 25 to 45 who received the YFV17D yellow fever vaccine. The CDR3 runs from the conserved cysteine through the conserved F or W. Each record gives: CDR3 protein, CDR3 length, J gene, V gene.

cdr3_aa: CASRTHSGTDTQYF; cdr3_length: 14; j_call: TRBJ2-3; v_call: TRBV19
cdr3_aa: CSPYVGAEETQYF; cdr3_length: 13; j_call: TRBJ2-5; v_call: TRBV20-1
cdr3_aa: CASSEAVDSRTDTQYF; cdr3_length: 16; j_call: TRBJ2-3; v_call: TRBV2
cdr3_aa: CASRLRSYNEQFF; cdr3_length: 13; j_call: TRBJ2-1; v_call: TRBV2
cdr3_aa: CASSYGGRFSFGYTF; cdr3_length: 15; j_call: TRBJ1-2; v_call: TRBV6-5
cdr3_aa: CASSLSGREETQYF; cdr3_length: 14; j_call: TRBJ2-5; v_call: TRBV5-1
cdr3_aa: CSAREADTQYF; cdr3_length: 11; j_call: TRBJ2-3; v_call: TRBV20-1
cdr3_aa: CASSSQRNTQYF; cdr3_length: 12; j_call: TRBJ2-3; v_call: TRBV7-2
cdr3_aa: CASQGPYTGELFF; cdr3_length: 13; j_call: TRBJ2-2; v_call: TRBV5-4
cdr3_aa: CASSPRADSYEQYF; cdr3_length: 14; j_call: TRBJ2-7; v_call: TRBV7-2
cdr3_aa: CASSLAGTGRSYEQYF; cdr3_length: 16; j_call: TRBJ2-7; v_call: TRBV5-1
cdr3_aa: CSARAGTSGRDTQYF; cdr3_length: 15; j_call: TRBJ2-3; v_call: TRBV20-1
cdr3_aa: CATSVSGVSGANVLTF; cdr3_length: 16; j_call: TRBJ2-6; v_call: TRBV15
cdr3_aa: CASSLRQGKSYEQYF; cdr3_length: 15; j_call: TRBJ2-7; v_call: TRBV4-1
cdr3_aa: CSANPTVNTEAFF; cdr3_length: 13; j_call: TRBJ1-1; v_call: TRBV20-1
cdr3_aa: CASSLAAGRLRYF; cdr3_length: 13; j_call: TRBJ2-4; v_call: TRBV12-3/TRBV12-4
cdr3_aa: CASSESERRSNEQFF; cdr3_length: 15; j_call: TRBJ2-1; v_call: TRBV10-2
cdr3_aa: CASSQTVTGELFF; cdr3_length: 13; j_call: TRBJ2-2; v_call: TRBV4-3
cdr3_aa: CASSFDGGSYNEQFF; cdr3_length: 15; j_call: TRBJ2-1; v_call: TRBV5-1
cdr3_aa: CASSTTAKSDTQYF; cdr3_length: 14; j_call: TRBJ2-3; v_call: TRBV7-9
cdr3_aa: CSVGSEESGSRNTGELFF; cdr3_length: 18; j_call: TRBJ2-2; v_call: TRBV29-1
cdr3_aa: CSANSLSPYTYIQYF; cdr3_length: 15; j_call: TRBJ2-4; v_call: TRBV20-1
cdr3_aa: CSVERETQYF; cdr3_length: 10; j_call: TRBJ2-5; v_call: TRBV29-1
cdr3_aa: CSALPGGGIDTQYF; cdr3_length: 14; j_call: TRBJ2-3; v_call: TRBV20-1
cdr3_aa: CASSLIIDFF; cdr3_length: 10; j_call: TRBJ2-1; v_call: TRBV7-3
cdr3_aa: CASSSVGTEQFF; cdr3_length: 12; j_call: TRBJ2-1; v_call: TRBV5-5
cdr3_aa: CASSSNRALTGELFF; cdr3_length: 15; j_call: TRBJ2-2; v_call: TRBV7-2
cdr3_aa: CASSFTGVGETQYF; cdr3_length: 14; j_call: TRBJ2-5; v_call: TRBV7-2
cdr3_aa: CASSLDLGRGELETQYF; cdr3_length: 17; j_call: TRBJ2-5; v_call: TRBV7-9
cdr3_aa: CASIEGPYNEQFF; cdr3_length: 13; j_call: TRBJ2-1; v_call: TRBV12-3/TRBV12-4
cdr3_aa: CASSYGGMGTQYF; cdr3_length: 13; j_call: TRBJ2-5; v_call: TRBV6-2/TRBV6-3
cdr3_aa: CASSLAAGPDPEQFF; cdr3_length: 15; j_call: TRBJ2-1; v_call: TRBV5-1